These 5 T cell receptor beta chains came from one sample sequenced in a study of T cells after posttransplantation cyclophosphamide. Generated by immunoSEQ multiplex PCR, the TCRdb table keeps only in-frame clones and is missing some. The table has 50,000 to 60,000 clones, approximately 94% seen once. The sequencing input was PBMCs. These receptors all come from a woman in her 30s in good health and a related stem cell transplant donor.

The J gene is TRBJ2-7, the V gene TRBV7-9, with 8 bases that match TRBD2. The CDR3 runs to 17 residues. From germline, CDR1 is SEHNR and CDR2 FQNEAQ (reference sequence). The junction had 9 bases not matched to a gene; V was cut back by 1 base and J by 1 base. The CDR3 coding sequence is TGTGCCAGCAGCTTAGGGGGTGGGGCGGGGGGTTCCTACGAGCAGTACTTC. Residues: CASSLGGGAGGSYEQYF.

This chain uses TRBV18 with TRBJ2-1; D might be TRBD1 (5 bases). Germline CDR1 and CDR2: KGHSH and LQKENI. The V and J ends lost 3 bases and 5 bases respectively, with 20 bases between them. The CDR3 has 17 residues. CDR3 amino acids: CASSPSRTQAVNNEQFF. The CDR3 coding sequence is TGTGCCAGCTCACCCAGCCGGACACAGGCCGTAAACAATGAGCAGTTCTTC.

This clone was seen a single time. The chain carries TRBV10-1 and TRBJ1-5, with TRBD1 as a possible D gene (5 bases). The CDR3 extends over 19 amino acids. V was shortened by 8 bases and J by 6 bases, with 32 bases between the two germline ends. The V gene's germline CDR1 is WNHNN and CDR2 SYGVQD (reference sequence). The chain's CDR3 is CASFREGQSKESRIQPQHF. CDR3 sequence (DNA): TGCGCCAGCTTTAGGGAGGGGCAGTCAAAAGAGTCAAGGATTCAGCCCCAGCATTTT.

The V call is TRBV21-1, the J call TRBJ2-7; whether TRBD2, the table's D call, matches the DNA was not checked. TRBV21-1 is annotated as a pseudogene. The CDR3 covers 14 residues. In DNA form, the CDR3 reads TGTGCCAGCAGCAAAGTTAAGAGGATCTACGAGCAGTACTTC. Its translation is CASSKVKRIYEQYF.

V usage is TRBV7-3 and J usage is TRBJ2-2, with D unclear. V lost 5 bases and J lost 3, with 7 bases in between. CDR3 size: 13 residues. Germline V gene lookup returns CDR1 SGHTA and CDR2 FQGTGA. CDR3 bases: TGTGCCAGCAGCCGAGAATACACCGGGGAGCTGTTTTTT. Translated, it gives CASSREYTGELFF.